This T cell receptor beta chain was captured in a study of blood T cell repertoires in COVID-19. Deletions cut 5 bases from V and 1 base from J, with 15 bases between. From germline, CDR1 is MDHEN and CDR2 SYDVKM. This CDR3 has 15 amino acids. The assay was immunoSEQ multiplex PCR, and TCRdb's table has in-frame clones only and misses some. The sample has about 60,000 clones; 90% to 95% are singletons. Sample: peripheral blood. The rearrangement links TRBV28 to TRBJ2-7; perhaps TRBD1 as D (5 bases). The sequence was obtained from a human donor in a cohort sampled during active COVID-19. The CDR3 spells CASSLTPPGSYEQYF. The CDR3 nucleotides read TGTGCCAGCAGTCTGACCCCCCCAGGGTCCTACGAGCAGTACTTC.